The next 30 T cell receptor beta chains were all read from a single sample in a study of blood T cell repertoires in COVID-19. The table came from immunoSEQ multiplex PCR; TCRdb's copy has only in-frame clones and leaves some out. The sample consists of approximately 69,000 clones, roughly 80% of them appearing once. Sequenced material: peripheral blood. These receptor sequences come from a man aged 45 to 65 with COVID-19, enrolled during active disease.

The chain combines TRBV12-3 or TRBV12-4 with TRBJ2-1, with 7 bases lining up with TRBD2. Trimming took 4 bases from V and 9 from J; bases not matched to a gene: 0. The CDR3 runs 11 residues. Here the CDR3 DNA reads TGTGCCAGCAGTTCGGGGGGTGAGCAGTTCTTC. Protein: CASSSGGEQFF.

The chain couples TRBV12-3 or TRBV12-4 to TRBJ2-1, with TRBD2 identical over 8 bases. This CDR3 is built from 12 residues. V lost 9 bases to trimming and J lost 10 bases; unmatched junction nucleotides: 8. The CDR3 nucleotides are TGTGCCAGTGGACTAGCACTCGGGGAGCAGTTCTTC. Translation gives CASGLALGEQFF.

The rearrangement links TRBV29-1 to TRBJ2-7, with 7 nucleotides matching TRBD1. From germline, CDR1 is SQVTM and CDR2 ANQGSEA. The CDR3 contains 14 residues. Unmatched junction bases numbered 9, after V lost 5 bases and J lost 2 bases. Here the CDR3 DNA reads TGCAGCGTTATCCGGGACAGCGAAACCTACGAGCAGTACTTC. It codes for CSVIRDSETYEQYF.

The sample holds a few counts of this clone. Within the sample, other DNA sequences also encode this same CDR3. The rearrangement links TRBV4-1 to TRBJ2-7, with 12 bases aligning to TRBD2. Germline values: CDR1 MGHRA, CDR2 YSYEKL. The CDR3 is made up of 15 amino acids. The V and J ends lost 4 bases and 5 bases, in that order; junction bases with no gene match: 6. The CDR3, as DNA: TGCGCCAGCAGCCTGCCTAGCGGGGGGGACCACGAGCAGTACTTC. Amino acids: CASSLPSGGDHEQYF.

The V call is TRBV2, the J call TRBJ1-2; D call uncertain. CDR3 length: 14 residues. CDR1 and CDR2 from the germline V gene are SNHLY and FYNNEI. V lost 6 bases, J lost 5 bases, and 16 bases lay in between. CDR3 residues: CASSNDGFWYGYTF. The CDR3 coding sequence is TGTGCCAGCAGCAACGACGGGTTTTGGTATGGCTACACCTTC.

This rearrangement joins TRBV5-4 to TRBJ1-6; D is uncertain. The CDR3 sequence is 14 residues long. Germline V CDR1 and CDR2: SGHNT, YYREEE (reference sequence). Trimming shortened V by 2 bases and J by 6 bases, and 9 bases separated the two germline ends. CDR3 in amino acids: CASSFGQSNSPLHF. The CDR3 DNA follows: TGTGCCAGCAGCTTTGGGCAGAGTAATTCACCCCTCCACTTT.

The chain recombines TRBV9 with TRBJ2-7, with 9 nucleotides matching TRBD2. The CDR3 is 16 amino acids. V shed 5 bases and J 2 bases; nucleotides not matched to a gene: 11. Germline CDR1 SGDLS, CDR2 YYNGEE. The CDR3 loop is CASRPGAGGPPYEQYF. DNA of the CDR3: TGTGCCAGCAGGCCTGGGGCGGGGGGGCCTCCCTACGAGCAGTACTTC.

The count of this clone is one. The J gene is TRBJ1-4, the V gene TRBV4-2, with TRBD1 matching 11 bases. The CDR3 sequence is 17 residues long. Germline CDR1 is LGHNA and CDR2 is YNFKEQ. V dropped 2 bases and J dropped 4; count of bases not matched to a gene: 6. CDR3 DNA sequence: TGTGCCAGCAGCCAACCCCCAGGGACAGGGGGTAATGAAAAACTGTTTTTT. Its protein product is CASSQPPGTGGNEKLFF.

The chain combines TRBV18 with TRBJ2-1; 8 bases align to TRBD1. The CDR3 spans 16 residues. In germline, CDR1 is KGHSH, CDR2 LQKENI. Germline trimming cut 2 bases from V and 2 bases from J; bases unmatched to any gene: 5. The CDR3 DNA reads TGTGCCAGCTCACCAGAGGACAGGGTGACCTACAATGAGCAGTTCTTC. It translates to CASSPEDRVTYNEQFF.

The chain carries TRBV7-2 and TRBJ2-2; weak D call: TRBD2 (5 bases). The CDR3 is 14 residues long. The V gene's germline CDR1 is SGHTA and CDR2 FQGNSA. V was trimmed by 7 bases and J by 5 bases, leaving 14 bases between them. CDR3 sequence (DNA): TGTGCCAGCATCTCCGGACTGGAAACCGGGGAGCTGTTTTTT. Encoded protein: CASISGLETGELFF.

This clone showed up just once. The chain recombines TRBV27 with TRBJ1-2, with D possibly matching TRBD1 (6 bases). From germline, CDR1 is MNHEY and CDR2 SMNVEV (reference sequence). Trimming cost V 5 bases and J 4 bases, with 14 bases left between them. This CDR3 is built from 14 residues. The CDR3: CASSPAQGRYGYTF. The CDR3, as DNA: TGTGCCAGCAGTCCGGCTCAGGGGCGCTATGGCTACACCTTC.

The chain carries TRBV29-1 and TRBJ1-5; the match to TRBD1 covers 9 bases. This CDR3 contains 13 residues. The trim removed 4 bases at V and 9 bases at J, leaving 7 bases unmatched. Germline loops: CDR1 SQVTM, CDR2 ANQGSEA. In DNA form, the CDR3 reads TGCAGCGTTGGGGACAGGGCATCACGGCCCCAGCATTTT. Protein product: CSVGDRASRPQHF.

The genes are TRBV5-1 and TRBJ2-3; 10 nucleotides align to TRBD2. The V segment lost 5 bases and the J segment 4 bases; nucleotides outside the gene matches: 4. The CDR3 has 14 amino acids. The V gene's germline CDR1 is SGHRS and CDR2 YFSETQ. The CDR3: CASSQAGGPDTQYF. The CDR3 bases are TGCGCCAGCAGTCAAGCGGGGGGGCCAGATACGCAGTATTTT.

The table lists this clone with many counts. The chain joins TRBV18 to TRBJ2-1; 7 bases match TRBD1. Losses at the gene ends were 3 bases for V and 6 bases for J; bases not matched to a gene: 14. The length of the CDR3 is 17 residues. The germline V gene encodes CDR1 KGHSH and CDR2 LQKENI. In DNA, the CDR3 is TGTGCCAGCTCACCCTTCGTAGACAGGGCCTTAACCAATGAGCAGTTCTTC. It yields the protein CASSPFVDRALTNEQFF.

This clone showed up many times. The chain is built from TRBV2 and TRBJ2-7, with a weak D call TRBD2 (7 bases). CDR1 and CDR2 from the germline V gene are SNHLY and FYNNEI. The CDR3 runs 12 residues. Trimming took off 11 bases at V and 4 bases at J, with 15 bases between the two ends. CDR3 sequence: CASRGGAYEQYF. CDR3 nucleotides: TGTGCCTCAAGGGGGGGGGCTTACGAGCAGTACTTC.

V gene TRBV3-1 (or the pseudogene TRBV3-2) combines with J gene TRBJ2-2; 7 positions agree with TRBD1. Unmatched junction bases numbered 3, after V lost 1 base and J lost 7 bases. Germline V CDR1 and CDR2: LGHDT, YNNKEL (reference sequence). The CDR3 runs 14 residues. The CDR3 sequence is CASSQGQGFGELFF. CDR3 coding DNA: TGTGCCAGCAGCCAAGGACAGGGATTCGGGGAGCTGTTTTTT.

This rearrangement joins TRBV19 to TRBJ1-2; no firm D call. Germline CDR1 LNHDA, CDR2 SQIVND (reference sequence). Trimming took off 3 bases at V and 2 bases at J, with 13 bases between the two ends. This CDR3 is 15 amino acids long. As DNA, the CDR3 is TGTGCCAGTAGTATTTCGGTTACGATGAACTATGGCTACACCTTC. It codes for CASSISVTMNYGYTF.

The chain employs TRBV6-6 and TRBJ2-3, with 9 nucleotides matching TRBD2. The CDR3 covers 15 residues. The germline V gene encodes CDR1 MNHNY and CDR2 SVGAGI (reference sequence). The trim removed 3 bases at V and 9 bases at J, leaving 10 bases unmatched. Written as DNA, the CDR3 is TGTGCCAGCAGTTATGCCCTTATTACTAGCGGGACGCAGTATTTT. Amino acid sequence: CASSYALITSGTQYF.

The chain couples TRBV10-3 to TRBJ1-1; 10 bases agree with TRBD1. Germline CDR1 ENHRY, CDR2 SYGVKD. Losses at the gene ends were 7 bases for V and 3 bases for J; bases not matched to a gene: 2. There are 13 residues in the CDR3. This CDR3 reads CAITGQGDTEAFF. The CDR3 DNA is TGTGCCATCACAGGACAGGGGGACACTGAAGCTTTCTTT.

The chain couples TRBV5-6 to TRBJ2-7; 7 nucleotides agree with TRBD1. V gave up 3 bases and J gave up 1 base; unmatched junction bases: 10. Germline loops: CDR1 SGHDT, CDR2 YYEEEE. This CDR3 contains 16 residues. The CDR3 loop is CASSSLGGIGSYEQYF. CDR3 DNA sequence: TGTGCCAGCAGCTCCCTAGGGGGCATCGGATCCTACGAGCAGTACTTC.

V usage is TRBV25-1 and J usage is TRBJ1-1, with D possibly matching TRBD1 (6 bases). The V end lost 3 bases, the J end lost 1 base, and 9 bases lay between the germline ends. Germline lookup yields CDR1 MGHDK and CDR2 SYGVNS. The CDR3 totals 14 residues. CDR3 in amino acids: CASSDRTANTEAFF. The CDR3 DNA sequence: TGTGCCAGCAGTGATAGGACAGCGAACACTGAAGCTTTCTTT.

This clone was observed a handful of times. CDR3 loop: CSVLGIGDWNTEAFF. The CDR3 nucleotides are TGCAGCGTTCTGGGGATCGGGGACTGGAACACTGAAGCTTTCTTT. The chain recombines TRBV29-1 with TRBJ1-1; D perhaps matches TRBD1 (5 bases). This CDR3 contains 15 residues. V lost 5 bases to trimming and J lost 1 base, with 17 bases between them. Looked up from germline, CDR1 is SQVTM and CDR2 is ANQGSEA.

The chain employs TRBV3-1 (or the pseudogene TRBV3-2) and TRBJ1-5; D is uncertain. The CDR3 runs to 14 residues. V was trimmed by 3 bases and J by 0 bases, leaving 6 bases between them. CDR1 and CDR2 from the germline V gene are LGHDT and YNNKEL (reference sequence). CDR3 residues: CASSQADSNQPQHF. The CDR3 nucleotides read TGTGCCAGCAGCCAGGCGGATAGCAATCAGCCCCAGCATTTT.

The chain joins TRBV12-5 to TRBJ2-1; no definite D call. The CDR3 is 14 residues long. The germline CDR1 and CDR2 sequences are LGHNT and FRNRAP. Between the trimmed V and J ends, which lost 5 bases and 0 bases, there was a span of 8 bases. The CDR3 bases are TGTGCTAGTGGTCCTTCGAGCTCCTACAATGAGCAGTTCTTC. Its translation is CASGPSSSYNEQFF.

The chain carries TRBV6-4 and TRBJ1-1; D is undetermined. Between the trimmed V and J ends, which lost 0 bases and 1 base, there was a span of 9 bases. This CDR3 comprises 15 residues. CDR1 and CDR2 from the germline V gene are MRHNA and SNTAGT. The CDR3 protein is CASSDSGSGNTEAFF. The CDR3 coding sequence is TGTGCCAGCAGTGACTCTGGTAGCGGGAACACTGAAGCTTTCTTT.

V and J are TRBV19 and TRBJ2-2; 7 nucleotides align to TRBD1. The germline CDR1 and CDR2 sequences are LNHDA and SQIVND (reference sequence). CDR3 length: 14 amino acids. The CDR3 here is CVTQPNRGTGELFF. The CDR3 coding sequence is TGTGTCACCCAACCGAACAGGGGAACCGGGGAGCTGTTTTTT.

The chain combines TRBV19 with TRBJ2-1; D is possibly TRBD1 (6 bases). The CDR3 sequence is 13 residues long. V was shortened by 7 bases and J by 9 bases, with 16 bases between the two germline ends. The germline V gene has CDR1 LNHDA and CDR2 SQIVND (reference sequence). This CDR3 reads CASNQGYTSEQFF. The CDR3 DNA reads as TGTGCCAGTAATCAGGGGTATACCAGTGAGCAGTTCTTC.

The chain has TRBV30 and TRBJ2-7; 8 nucleotides match TRBD2. J gave up 4 bases and V 4 bases, and 9 bases lay outside the gene matches. Germline CDR1 and CDR2: GTSNPN and SVGIG (reference sequence). The CDR3 runs to 14 residues. The CDR3 protein is CAWNGRGVRYEQYF. The CDR3 nucleotides read TGTGCCTGGAATGGGCGGGGGGTTCGATACGAGCAGTACTTC.

The CDR3 nucleotides read TGCGCCAGCAGCCCGAGCTTGCAGGGGGCTGACAATGAGCAGTTCTTC. As protein: CASSPSLQGADNEQFF. This chain links TRBV5-1 with TRBJ2-1; 8 bases are shared with TRBD1. With V trimmed by 4 bases and J by 5 bases, 11 bases remained unmatched. Germline CDR1 is SGHRS and CDR2 is YFSETQ. This CDR3 contains 16 residues.

The CDR3 region has the DNA TGTGCCTGCCCCAGGACAGGGGGCGCGTACGAGCAGTACTTC. It translates to CACPRTGGAYEQYF. The rearrangement joins TRBV30 to TRBJ2-7; the match to TRBD1 covers 11 bases. CDR1 GTSNPN and CDR2 SVGIG come from the germline V gene (reference sequence). J lost 4 bases, V lost 6 bases, and 8 bases had no gene match. This CDR3 spans 14 amino acids.